What follows are 14 T cell receptor beta chains derived from one specimen sequenced in a study of OX40 agonist ivuxolimab in advanced cancers. Receptor libraries were prepared by the immunoSEQ multiplex PCR assay. In its TCRdb copy, this immuneACCESS table keeps in-frame sequences only and misses some clones. Where compared with another copy, unresolved V genes explain less than half of these, and the others have no known cause. The sample table records approximately 59,000 clones; roughly four fifths of these occur just once. Together, the top ten hold 0.75% of the sample. Sequenced here: CD4+ or CD8+ T cells sorted from blood, sampled in a trial of the OX40 agonist ivuxolimab. Receptor source: an adult with an advanced solid tumor such as melanoma, head and neck, liver or kidney cancer.

The chain employs TRBV18 and TRBJ2-7, with D perhaps TRBD1 (6 bases). V was shortened by 6 bases and J by 4 bases, with 16 bases between the two germline ends. Per germline, CDR1 KGHSH and CDR2 LQKENI. The CDR3 has 14 residues. This CDR3 is CASSALDRLYEQYF. The CDR3 nucleotides read TGTGCCAGCTCCGCCCTGGACAGATTATACGAGCAGTACTTC.

The chain has TRBV6-6 and TRBJ2-2, with 8 bases aligning to TRBD2. The germline gives CDR1 MNHNY, CDR2 SVGAGI (reference sequence). Trimming removed 0 bases from V and 4 bases from J; junction bases left unmatched: 4. The CDR3 spans 16 residues. DNA for the CDR3: TGTGCCAGCAGTTACTCTAGGACTAGCCCCACCGGGGAGCTGTTTTTT. Translation: CASSYSRTSPTGELFF.

Only a few counts were recorded for this clone. V is TRBV7-9 and J is TRBJ1-2; 9 nucleotides line up with TRBD1. The CDR3 length is 17 residues. Germline CDR1 reads SEHNR; CDR2 reads FQNEAQ (reference sequence). Trimming at V came to 5 bases and at J to 6 bases, leaving 16 bases not matched to a gene. CDR3 region: CASSRRDREHPGDGYTF. CDR3 in DNA: TGTGCCAGCAGCCGCCGGGACAGGGAACATCCTGGCGATGGCTACACCTTC.

The V call is TRBV7-2, the J call TRBJ2-1; perhaps TRBD1 as D (5 bases). The germline V gene encodes CDR1 SGHTA and CDR2 FQGNSA. CDR3 length: 15 amino acids. V was pared by 5 bases and J by 3 bases, with 14 bases between. CDR3 residues: CASSTPTGDYNEQFF. The CDR3, as DNA: TGTGCCAGCAGCACACCAACAGGCGACTACAATGAGCAGTTCTTC.

This clone showed up just a few times. The chain recombines TRBV7-8 with TRBJ1-5; D gene uncertain. The CDR3 consists of 19 residues. The V gene's germline CDR1 is SGHVS and CDR2 FQNEAQ. The ends were cut back, 1 base at V and 4 bases at J, with 23 bases in the middle. The chain's CDR3 is CASSLVGRTGRVGNQPQHF. The CDR3 bases are TGTGCCAGCAGCTTAGTTGGGAGGACCGGGAGGGTCGGTAATCAGCCCCAGCATTTT.

In nucleotides, the CDR3 is TGTGCCAGCAGCTTGGGTGGGGGACAAGAGACCCAGTACTTC. Its translation is CASSLGGGQETQYF. The chain joins TRBV5-5 to TRBJ2-5; D is perhaps TRBD1 or TRBD2 (5 bases each). This CDR3 comprises 14 residues. Germline V CDR1 and CDR2: SGHKS, YYEKEE (reference sequence). V was trimmed by 0 bases and J by 2 bases, leaving 8 bases between them.

This clone was picked up one time. This sequence joins TRBV19 and TRBJ2-5, with 11 positions matching TRBD1. The V segment lost 5 bases and the J segment 6 bases; nucleotides outside the gene matches: 5. This CDR3 comprises 14 residues. The germline CDR1 and CDR2 sequences are LNHDA and SQIVND (reference sequence). CDR3 loop: CASSVGQGAKTQYF. For the CDR3, the DNA is TGTGCCAGTAGTGTTGGACAGGGGGCAAAGACCCAGTACTTC.

This clone was detected only once. This sequence joins TRBV6-1 and TRBJ1-3, with D uncertain. The V gene lost 10 bases and the J gene lost 2 bases, with 6 bases spanning the gap. Looked up from germline, CDR1 is MNHNS and CDR2 is SASEGT. CDR3 size: 11 residues. The CDR3 loop reads CATITGNTIYF. The CDR3 region has the DNA TGTGCCACTATCACTGGAAACACCATATATTTT.

CDR3 region: CASSRDRGLYEQYF. The CDR3 DNA sequence: TGTGCCAGCAGCCGTGACAGGGGGCTCTACGAGCAGTACTTC. This chain uses TRBV7-2 with TRBJ2-7, with 10 bases identical to TRBD1. The CDR3 has 14 residues. From germline, CDR1 is SGHTA and CDR2 FQGNSA. The trim removed 5 bases at V and 3 bases at J, leaving 4 bases unmatched.

The V call is TRBV6-1, the J call TRBJ1-1, with 11 bases aligning to TRBD1. The V segment lost 4 bases and the J segment 5 bases; nucleotides outside the gene matches: 3. The CDR3 loop spans 14 amino acids. Germline CDR1 is MNHNS and CDR2 is SASEGT. The DNA of the CDR3 is TGTGCCAGCAGTGTGGACAGGGGGCTAACTGAAGCTTTCTTT. Translating gives CASSVDRGLTEAFF.

V gene TRBV19 combines with J gene TRBJ2-3; 9 nucleotides align to TRBD1. Trimming took 1 base from V and 3 from J; bases not matched to a gene: 5. Per the germline V gene, CDR1 is LNHDA and CDR2 is SQIVND (reference sequence). The CDR3 totals 16 residues. CDR3: CASSIVGQGQTDTQYF. The CDR3 nucleotides are TGTGCCAGTAGTATAGTCGGACAGGGGCAAACAGATACGCAGTATTTT.

This clone appeared once. In DNA form, the CDR3 reads TGTGCCAGCAGCTACCTCGGGGCCGGGGCCAACGTCCTGACTTTC. It is translated as CASSYLGAGANVLTF. The chain is built from TRBV5-6 and TRBJ2-6; D may be TRBD1 or TRBD2 (5 bases each). The length of the CDR3 is 15 residues. Germline CDR1 SGHDT, CDR2 YYEEEE. Deletions cut 3 bases from V and 4 bases from J, with 11 bases between.

This CDR3 is CASKSTNRYNEKLFF. The CDR3 DNA is TGTGCCAGCAAATCCACCAACAGATATAATGAAAAACTGTTTTTT. The chain is built from TRBV6-5 and TRBJ1-4, with unresolved D. The CDR3 loop spans 15 amino acids. V lost 7 bases and J 4 bases, leaving 16 bases between the germline ends. Germline assignment: CDR1 MNHEY and CDR2 SVGAGI.

The chain has TRBV4-2 and TRBJ2-5; D possibly corresponds to TRBD1 (5 bases). The germline gives CDR1 LGHNA, CDR2 YNFKEQ. The CDR3 runs to 12 residues. Deletions cut 0 bases from V and 8 bases from J, with 7 bases between. CDR3 nucleotide sequence: TGTGCCAGCAGCCAAGAAAGGGGCACCCAGTACTTC. The encoded protein is CASSQERGTQYF.